This T cell receptor beta chain was identified in a study of T cell clonotyping in hematopoietic cell transplantation. This table comes from immunoSEQ multiplex PCR, and its TCRdb copy is limited to in-frame clones, with some not included. The data show about 44,000 clones, about 95% seen once. J gave up 3 bases and V 2 bases, and 9 bases lay outside the gene matches. The CDR3 has 16 residues. CDR1 is MNHEY, CDR2 SVGAGI, per germline. Sequences were obtained from peripheral blood mononuclear cells. The chain recombines TRBV6-5 with TRBJ2-7; 8 bases agree with TRBD1. This receptor was taken from a woman in her fifties or sixties in good health. Some clones in this sample may be carry-over from other donors' samples. The CDR3 bases are TGTGCCAGCAGTTACGGGGCAGGGGGCGCTTTCTACGAGCAGTACTTC. As protein: CASSYGAGGAFYEQYF.